This T cell receptor beta chain was captured by sequencing in a study of blood T cell repertoires in COVID-19. As for the study in general: COVID-19 samples collected from the United States, Italy and Spain covered acute and convalescent phases. Sources were T cells, B-cell-depleted T cells, or PBMCs; the material itself was cDNA or gDNA.

This clone was counted between two and nine times. Original handling: How many nucleated cells were present was estimated from reference gene primer amplification. Measured with immunoSEQ multiplex PCR; TCRdb has only the in-frame clones, and not every one. V and J calls and clone size are copied from that table; D and trimming were computed from the DNA. The table has more than 80,000 clones, approximately 85% seen once. CDR3 length: 15 residues. With 0 bases removed from V and 2 bases from J, the gap between germline ends came to 11 bases. From germline, CDR1 is SGHRS and CDR2 YFSETQ. The chain uses TRBV5-1 and TRBJ2-5; D possibly corresponds to TRBD1 (5 bases). The sample comprised peripheral blood. The TCR was taken from a man aged 50-59 years with active COVID-19. CDR3 bases: TGCGCCAGCAGCTTGGCAGGGTGGGATCAAGAGACCCAGTACTTC. Translating gives CASSLAGWDQETQYF.